These 20 T cell receptor beta chains share one sample of origin, sequenced in a study of blood T cell repertoires in COVID-19. The data were produced by immunoSEQ multiplex PCR, yet TCRdb's version contains in-frame clones alone and is incomplete. This table has more than 90,000 clones, roughly 84% appearing once. The sample comprised peripheral blood. The source is an older woman with acute or convalescent COVID-19.

The chain employs TRBV5-1 and TRBJ2-3, with D perhaps TRBD2 (6 bases). The germline V gene encodes CDR1 SGHRS and CDR2 YFSETQ. V dropped 4 bases and J dropped 2 bases, with 14 bases sitting between them. This CDR3 is built from 15 residues. CDR3 coding DNA: TGCGCCAGCAGCCTCCAAGCGGGCCCCACAGATACGCAGTATTTT. It specifies CASSLQAGPTDTQYF.

Written as DNA, the CDR3 is TGTGCCAGCAGCCCGAGTATTGCGAATAATGAGCAGTTCTTC. Amino acid sequence: CASSPSIANNEQFF. This chain joins TRBV14 and TRBJ2-1; D is uncertain. V was cut by 4 bases and J by 7 bases, with 14 bases left in between. Germline V gene sequence: CDR1 SGHDN, CDR2 FVKESK. CDR3 length: 14 residues. Supplemented by reference TRBV14 and TRBJ2-1, the full variable domain reads EAGVTQFPSHSVIEKGQTVTLRCDPISGHDNLYWYRRVMGKEIKFLLHFVKESKQDESGMPNNRFLAERTGGTYSTLKVQPAELEDSGVYFCASSPSIANNEQFFGPGTRLTVL.

CDR3 sequence: CSVQGAYGYTF. CDR3 sequence (DNA): TGCAGCGTTCAGGGGGCGTATGGCTACACCTTC. This rearrangement joins TRBV29-1 to TRBJ1-2, with 8 positions matching TRBD1. Per the germline V gene, CDR1 is SQVTM and CDR2 is ANQGSEA. The CDR3 is made up of 11 amino acids. J lost 5 bases, V lost 5 bases, and 1 base had no gene match.

The chain's CDR3 is CAISGSGTPSYNEQFF. CDR3 sequence (DNA): TGTGCCATCAGTGGGTCCGGGACACCTTCCTACAATGAGCAGTTCTTC. The rearrangement joins TRBV10-3 to TRBJ2-1; TRBD1 might be the D (6 bases). The germline gives CDR1 ENHRY, CDR2 SYGVKD. This CDR3 spans 16 amino acids. V lost 4 bases to trimming and J lost 1 base, with 14 bases between them.

J is TRBJ2-2 and V is TRBV3-1 (or the pseudogene TRBV3-2), with TRBD2 matching over 7 bases. Per germline, CDR1 LGHDT and CDR2 YNNKEL (reference sequence). The trim removed 6 bases at V and 2 bases at J, leaving 18 bases unmatched. This CDR3 is built from 19 residues. CDR3 amino acids: CASSQPPGRGGDNTGELFF. As DNA, the CDR3 is TGTGCCAGCAGTCAACCTCCGGGACGCGGGGGAGATAACACCGGGGAGCTGTTTTTT.

The V gene is TRBV6-4, the J gene TRBJ2-2, with 10 positions matching TRBD2. V lost 4 bases, J lost 7 bases, and 6 bases stayed unmatched. This CDR3 has 15 amino acids. CDR1 and CDR2 from the germline V gene are MRHNA and SNTAGT. In nucleotides, the CDR3 is TGTGCCAGCAGTGCCCGGACTAGCGGAGGCGGGGAGCTGTTTTTT. Residues: CASSARTSGGGELFF.

The gene calls are TRBV6-5 and TRBJ2-1, with 7 nucleotides matching TRBD2. With V trimmed by 8 bases and J by 3 bases, 10 bases remained unmatched. CDR3 size: 15 residues. The germline CDR1 and CDR2 sequences are MNHEY and SVGAGI. Here the CDR3 DNA reads TGTGCCAGCTGCCGACTAGCTGGGGTCTACAATGAGCAGTTCTTC. Translation gives CASCRLAGVYNEQFF.

The rearrangement uses TRBV30 and TRBJ2-1; the match to TRBD2 covers 10 bases. V dropped 7 bases and J dropped 8; count of bases not matched to a gene: 8. CDR1 is GTSNPN and CDR2 is SVGIG in the germline V gene (reference sequence). The CDR3 extends over 13 amino acids. In nucleotides, the CDR3 is TGTGCCTCAACACTAGCGGGACAGGATGAGCAGTTCTTC. This gives the protein CASTLAGQDEQFF.

The chain combines TRBV6-5 with TRBJ1-4; no reliable D call. Germline lookup yields CDR1 MNHEY and CDR2 SVGAGI. The CDR3 contains 13 residues. Trimming stripped 5 bases from V and 2 bases from J, with 6 bases between. The CDR3 region has the DNA TGTGCCAGCAGTATAGAGACTAATGAAAAACTGTTTTTT. It translates to CASSIETNEKLFF.

The chain links TRBV5-1 to TRBJ1-6; unclear D gene. Germline V gives CDR1 SGHRS, CDR2 YFSETQ. This CDR3 contains 13 residues. The V gene lost 0 bases and the J gene lost 8 bases, with 6 bases spanning the gap. CDR3 region: CASSLGADSPLHF. The CDR3 nucleotides read TGCGCCAGCAGCTTGGGGGCTGATTCACCCCTCCACTTT. The complete variable domain, with remaining parts taken from reference TRBV5-1 and TRBJ1-6, reads KAGVTQTPRYLIKTRGQQVTLSCSPISGHRSVSWYQQTPGQGLQFLFEYFSETQRNKGNFPGRFSGRQFSNSRSEMNVSTLELGDSALYLCASSLGADSPLHFGNGTRLTVT.

The J gene is TRBJ1-6, the V gene TRBV5-4; D might be TRBD1 (6 bases). The germline V and J ends were trimmed by 0 bases and 5 bases, with 12 bases remaining between them. CDR1 and CDR2 (germline): SGHNT, YYREEE (reference sequence). The CDR3 is 16 residues long. The CDR3: CASSLDLGADNSPLHF. As DNA, the CDR3 is TGTGCCAGCAGCTTGGATTTGGGGGCGGATAATTCACCCCTCCACTTT.

The chain links TRBV19 to TRBJ1-4, with TRBD1 matching 7 bases. The V and J ends lost 4 bases and 3 bases, in that order; junction bases with no gene match: 2. The length of the CDR3 is 14 residues. Germline-derived CDR1 and CDR2 are LNHDA and SQIVND (reference sequence). The CDR3 sequence is CASSTGTANEKLFF. CDR3 DNA: TGTGCCAGTAGTACGGGGACAGCTAATGAAAAACTGTTTTTT. Full variable domain (missing parts from reference TRBV19 and TRBJ1-4): DGGITQSPKYLFRKEGQNVTLSCEQNLNHDAMYWYRQDPGQGLRLIYYSQIVNDFQKGDIAEGYSVSREKKESFPLTVTSAQKNPTAFYLCASSTGTANEKLFFGSGTQLSVL.

This chain joins TRBV19 and TRBJ2-7, with 7 bases fitting TRBD2. The germline gives CDR1 LNHDA, CDR2 SQIVND (reference sequence). The CDR3 is made up of 14 amino acids. Trimming at V came to 5 bases and at J to 6 bases, leaving 10 bases not matched to a gene. CDR3 DNA: TGTGCCAGTAGTCAAGGAGAGGGAGGGTCCGAGCAGTACTTC. Its protein is CASSQGEGGSEQYF.

The chain is built from TRBV7-2 and TRBJ2-3; tentative D call: TRBD2 (7 bases). Looked up from germline, CDR1 is SGHTA and CDR2 is FQGNSA. The V and J ends lost 6 bases and 2 bases respectively, with 12 bases between them. The CDR3 covers 14 residues. The CDR3 DNA reads TGTGCCAGCAGTAGGGGGGGGTTCACAGATACGCAGTATTTT. It is translated as CASSRGGFTDTQYF.

CDR3 in DNA: TGTGCCAGCAGCTCACAGGGGCTTGACACCGGGGAGCTGTTTTTT. Translation: CASSSQGLDTGELFF. The V call is TRBV7-7, the J call TRBJ2-2; 7 nucleotides agree with TRBD1. This CDR3 comprises 15 residues. After removal of 4 bases from V and 3 bases from J, the junction contained 5 bases not matched to a gene. In germline, CDR1 is SSHAT, CDR2 FNYEAQ (reference sequence).

The gene calls are TRBV19 and TRBJ1-1, with a weak D call TRBD1 (6 bases). V shed 5 bases and J shed 3 bases, with 16 bases lying between them. This CDR3 is built from 15 residues. CDR1 and CDR2 (germline): LNHDA, SQIVND (reference sequence). DNA of the CDR3: TGTGCCAGTAGTTCAACAGGGAAGGGGGACACTGAAGCTTTCTTT. It codes for CASSSTGKGDTEAFF.

The rearrangement links TRBV21-1 to TRBJ1-5; the table's D call TRBD1 went unverified against the DNA. TRBV21-1 is a documented pseudogene. The CDR3 runs 18 residues. Written as DNA, the CDR3 is TGTGCCAGCAGCAAAGCTCAAAGGGACAGATATAGCAATCAGCCCCAGCATTTT. Protein product: CASSKAQRDRYSNQPQHF.

V and J are TRBV5-1 and TRBJ2-1; 14 bases are a match to TRBD2. Germline V CDR1 and CDR2: SGHRS, YFSETQ. This CDR3 is 18 amino acids long. The junction had 8 bases not matched to a gene; V was cut back by 4 bases and J by 2 bases. CDR3 amino acids: CASSQPGTSGRTYNEQFF. DNA for the CDR3: TGCGCCAGCAGCCAACCCGGGACTAGCGGGAGAACCTACAATGAGCAGTTCTTC.

This chain connects TRBV12-3 or TRBV12-4 to TRBJ1-1; D possibly corresponds to TRBD1 (6 bases). The CDR3 runs to 13 residues. Trimming pared 6 bases from V and 5 bases from J, leaving 13 bases between. Here the CDR3 reads CASRRGGVTEAFF. CDR3 in DNA: TGTGCCAGCAGGAGAGGGGGGGTAACTGAAGCTTTCTTT.

This clone turned up a few times. The chain joins TRBV14 to TRBJ2-3; TRBD2 matches 8 bases. The CDR3 runs to 13 residues. V was pared by 7 bases and J by 3 bases, with 3 bases of the junction left unmatched. Germline values: CDR1 SGHDN, CDR2 FVKESK. Written as DNA, the CDR3 is TGTGCCAGCACGGCGGGGGGAACAGATACGCAGTATTTT. Its protein is CASTAGGTDTQYF.